Listed here is a single TCR beta chain. Antigen specificity is unknown. The sample originates from a study of OX40 agonist ivuxolimab in advanced cancers. Study-level results: Some of the nonresponding patients also showed low levels of normalized T-cell clonal expansion.

The ends lost 5 bases at V and 5 bases at J; junction bases unmatched: 8. The CDR3 covers 15 residues. Looked up from germline, CDR1 is MDHEN and CDR2 is SYDVKM. This table comes from immunoSEQ multiplex PCR, and its TCRdb copy is limited to in-frame clones, with some not included. The table lists about 22,000 clones, approximately 85% of them singletons. The chain joins TRBV28 to TRBJ1-5; 8 nucleotides agree with TRBD1. This clonotype was obtained from an adult with an advanced solid tumor such as melanoma, head and neck, liver or kidney cancer. The source material was CD4+ or CD8+ T cells sorted from blood, sampled in a trial of the OX40 agonist ivuxolimab. CDR3 in DNA: TGTGCCAGCAGTATCCGACAGGGGAGGTATCAGCCCCAGCATTTT. This codes for CASSIRQGRYQPQHF.